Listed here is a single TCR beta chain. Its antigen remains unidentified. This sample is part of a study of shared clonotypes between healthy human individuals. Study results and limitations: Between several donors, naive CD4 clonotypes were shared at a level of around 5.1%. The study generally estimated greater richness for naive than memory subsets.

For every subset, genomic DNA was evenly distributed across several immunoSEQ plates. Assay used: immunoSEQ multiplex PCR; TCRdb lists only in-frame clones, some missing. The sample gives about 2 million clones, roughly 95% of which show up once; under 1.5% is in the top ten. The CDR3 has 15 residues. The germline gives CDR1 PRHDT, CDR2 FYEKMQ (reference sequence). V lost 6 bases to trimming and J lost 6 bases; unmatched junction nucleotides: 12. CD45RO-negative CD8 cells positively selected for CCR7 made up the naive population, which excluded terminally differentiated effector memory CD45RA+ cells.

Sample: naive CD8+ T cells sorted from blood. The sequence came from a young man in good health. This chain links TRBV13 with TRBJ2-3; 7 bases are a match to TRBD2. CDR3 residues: CASSPSLAVGDTQYF. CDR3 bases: TGTGCCAGCAGTCCTTCCCTAGCGGTAGGTGATACGCAGTATTTT. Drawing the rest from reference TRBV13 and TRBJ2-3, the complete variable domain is AAGVIQSPRHLIKEKRETATLKCYPIPRHDTVYWYQQGPGQDPQFLISFYEKMQSDKGSIPDRFSAQQFSDYHSELNMSSLELGDSALYFCASSPSLAVGDTQYFGPGTRLTVL.